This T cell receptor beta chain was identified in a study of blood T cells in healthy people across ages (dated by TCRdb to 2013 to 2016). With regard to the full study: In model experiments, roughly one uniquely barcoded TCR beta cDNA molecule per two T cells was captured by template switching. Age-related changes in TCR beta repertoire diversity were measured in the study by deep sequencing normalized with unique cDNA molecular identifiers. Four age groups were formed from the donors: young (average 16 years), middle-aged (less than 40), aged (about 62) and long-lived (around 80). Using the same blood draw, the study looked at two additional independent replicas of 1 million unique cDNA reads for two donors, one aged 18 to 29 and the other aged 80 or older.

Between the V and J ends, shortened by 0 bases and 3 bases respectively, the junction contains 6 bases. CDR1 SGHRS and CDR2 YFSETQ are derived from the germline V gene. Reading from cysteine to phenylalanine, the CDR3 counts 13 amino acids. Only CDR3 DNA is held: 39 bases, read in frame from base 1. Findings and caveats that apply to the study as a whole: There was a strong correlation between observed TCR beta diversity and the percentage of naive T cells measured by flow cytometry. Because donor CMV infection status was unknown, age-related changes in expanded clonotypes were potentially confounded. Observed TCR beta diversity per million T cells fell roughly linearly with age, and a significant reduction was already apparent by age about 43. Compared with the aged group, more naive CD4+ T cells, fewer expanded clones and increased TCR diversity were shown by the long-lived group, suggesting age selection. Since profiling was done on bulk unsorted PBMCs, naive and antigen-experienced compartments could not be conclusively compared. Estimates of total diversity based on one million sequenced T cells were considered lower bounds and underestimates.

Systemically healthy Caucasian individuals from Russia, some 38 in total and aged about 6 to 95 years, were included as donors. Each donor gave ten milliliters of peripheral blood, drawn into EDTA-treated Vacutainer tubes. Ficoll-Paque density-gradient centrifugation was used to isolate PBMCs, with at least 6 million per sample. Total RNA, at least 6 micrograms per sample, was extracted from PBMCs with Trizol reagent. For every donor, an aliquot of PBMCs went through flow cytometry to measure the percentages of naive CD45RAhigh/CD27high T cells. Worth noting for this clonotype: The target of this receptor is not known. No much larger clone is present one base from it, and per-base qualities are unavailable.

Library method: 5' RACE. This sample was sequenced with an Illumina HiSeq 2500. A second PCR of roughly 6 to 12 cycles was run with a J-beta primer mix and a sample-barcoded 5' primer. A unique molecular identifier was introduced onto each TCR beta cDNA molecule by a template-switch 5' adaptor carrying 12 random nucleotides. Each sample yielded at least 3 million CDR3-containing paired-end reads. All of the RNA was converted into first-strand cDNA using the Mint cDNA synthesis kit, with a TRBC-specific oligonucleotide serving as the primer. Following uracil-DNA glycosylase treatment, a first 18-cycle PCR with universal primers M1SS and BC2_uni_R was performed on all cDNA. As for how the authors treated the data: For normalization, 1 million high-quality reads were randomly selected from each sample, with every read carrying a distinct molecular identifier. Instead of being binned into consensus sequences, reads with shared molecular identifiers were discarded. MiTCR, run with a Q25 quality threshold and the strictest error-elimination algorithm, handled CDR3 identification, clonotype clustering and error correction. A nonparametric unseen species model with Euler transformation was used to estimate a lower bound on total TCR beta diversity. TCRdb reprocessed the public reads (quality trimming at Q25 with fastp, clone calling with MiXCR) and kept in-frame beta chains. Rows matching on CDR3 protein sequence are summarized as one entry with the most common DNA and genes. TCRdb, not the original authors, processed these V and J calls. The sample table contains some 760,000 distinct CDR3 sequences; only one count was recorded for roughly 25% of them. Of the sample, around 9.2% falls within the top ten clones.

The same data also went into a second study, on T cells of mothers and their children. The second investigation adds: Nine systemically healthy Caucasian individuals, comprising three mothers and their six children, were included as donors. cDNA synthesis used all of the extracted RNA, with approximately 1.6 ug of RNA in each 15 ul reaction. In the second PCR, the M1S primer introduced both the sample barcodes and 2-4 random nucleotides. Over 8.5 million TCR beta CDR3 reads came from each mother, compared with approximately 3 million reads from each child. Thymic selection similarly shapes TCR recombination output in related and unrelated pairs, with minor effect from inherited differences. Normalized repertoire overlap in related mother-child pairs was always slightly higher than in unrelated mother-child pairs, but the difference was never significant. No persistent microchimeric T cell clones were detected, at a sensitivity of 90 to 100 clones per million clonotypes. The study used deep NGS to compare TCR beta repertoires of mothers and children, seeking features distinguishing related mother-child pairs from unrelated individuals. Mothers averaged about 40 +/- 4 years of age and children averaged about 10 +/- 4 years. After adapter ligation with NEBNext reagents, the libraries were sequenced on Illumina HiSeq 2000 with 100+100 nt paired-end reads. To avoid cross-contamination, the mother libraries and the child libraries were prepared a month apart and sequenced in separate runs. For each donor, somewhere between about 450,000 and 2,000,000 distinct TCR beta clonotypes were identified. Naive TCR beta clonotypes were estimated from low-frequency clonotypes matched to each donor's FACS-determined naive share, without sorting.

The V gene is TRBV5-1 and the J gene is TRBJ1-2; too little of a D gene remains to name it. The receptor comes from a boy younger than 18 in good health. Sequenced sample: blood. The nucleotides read TGCGCCAGCAGCTTGGAGGACGACTATGGCTACACCTTC. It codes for CASSLEDDYGYTF.